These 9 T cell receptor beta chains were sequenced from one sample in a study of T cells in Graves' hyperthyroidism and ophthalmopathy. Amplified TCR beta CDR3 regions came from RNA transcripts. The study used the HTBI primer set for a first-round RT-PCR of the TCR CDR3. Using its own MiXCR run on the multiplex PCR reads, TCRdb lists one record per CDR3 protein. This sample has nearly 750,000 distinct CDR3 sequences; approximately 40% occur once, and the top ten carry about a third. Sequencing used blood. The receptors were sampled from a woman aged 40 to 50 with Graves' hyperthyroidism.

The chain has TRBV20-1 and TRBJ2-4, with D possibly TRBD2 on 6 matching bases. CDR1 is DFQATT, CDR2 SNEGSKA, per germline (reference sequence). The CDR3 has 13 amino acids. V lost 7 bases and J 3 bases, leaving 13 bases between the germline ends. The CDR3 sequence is CSGEAEGKNIQYF. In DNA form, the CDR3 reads TGCAGTGGAGAGGCGGAGGGCAAAAACATTCAGTACTTC.

The chain's CDR3 is CASTGQGANTEAFF. The DNA for the CDR3 is TGTGCCAGCACTGGGCAGGGGGCGAACACTGAAGCTTTCTTT. The chain employs TRBV25-1 and TRBJ1-1, with 8 bases that match TRBD1. The ends lost 7 bases at V and 1 base at J; junction bases unmatched: 5. The CDR3 runs to 14 residues. The V gene's germline CDR1 is MGHDK and CDR2 SYGVNS. Full variable domain (outside the CDR3, taken from reference TRBV25-1 and TRBJ1-1): EADIYQTPRYLVIGTGKKITLECSQTMGHDKMYWYQQDPGMELHLIHYSYGVNSTEKGDLSSESTVSRIRTEHFPLTLESARPSHTSQYLCASTGQGANTEAFFGQGTRLTVV.

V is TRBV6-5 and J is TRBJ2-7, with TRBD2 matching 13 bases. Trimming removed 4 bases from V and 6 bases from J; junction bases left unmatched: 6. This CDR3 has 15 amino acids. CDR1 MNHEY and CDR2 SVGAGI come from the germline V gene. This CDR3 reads CASSLWTSGSSEQYF. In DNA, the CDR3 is TGTGCCAGCAGTTTATGGACTAGCGGGAGTTCCGAGCAGTACTTC.

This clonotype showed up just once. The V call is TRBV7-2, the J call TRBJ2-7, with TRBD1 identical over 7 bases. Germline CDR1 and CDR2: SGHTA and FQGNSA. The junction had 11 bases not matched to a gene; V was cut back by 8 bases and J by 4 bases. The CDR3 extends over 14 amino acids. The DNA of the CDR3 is TGTGCCAGCTCACCCCTGGACAGGTGGTACGAGCAGTACTTC. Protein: CASSPLDRWYEQYF.

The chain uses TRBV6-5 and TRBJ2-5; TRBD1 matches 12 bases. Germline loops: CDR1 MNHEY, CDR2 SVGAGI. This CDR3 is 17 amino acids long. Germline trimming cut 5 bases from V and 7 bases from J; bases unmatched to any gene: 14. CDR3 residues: CASSEALRDRGRATQYF. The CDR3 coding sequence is TGTGCCAGCAGTGAAGCGCTTCGGGACAGGGGGCGGGCGACCCAGTACTTC.

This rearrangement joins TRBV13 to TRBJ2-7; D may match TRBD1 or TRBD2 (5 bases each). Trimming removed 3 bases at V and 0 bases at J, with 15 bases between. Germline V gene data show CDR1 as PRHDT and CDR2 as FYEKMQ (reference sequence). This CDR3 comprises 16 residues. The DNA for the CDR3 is TGTGCCAGCAGCTTGGGACCTCCGGGTAGCTCCTACGAGCAGTACTTC. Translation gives CASSLGPPGSSYEQYF.

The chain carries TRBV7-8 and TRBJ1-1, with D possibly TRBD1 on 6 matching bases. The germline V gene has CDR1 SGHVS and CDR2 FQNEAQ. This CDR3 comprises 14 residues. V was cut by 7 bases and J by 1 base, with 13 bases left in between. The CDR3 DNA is TGTGCCAGCACCCCGATACAGGGGAACACTGAAGCTTTCTTT. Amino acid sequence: CASTPIQGNTEAFF.

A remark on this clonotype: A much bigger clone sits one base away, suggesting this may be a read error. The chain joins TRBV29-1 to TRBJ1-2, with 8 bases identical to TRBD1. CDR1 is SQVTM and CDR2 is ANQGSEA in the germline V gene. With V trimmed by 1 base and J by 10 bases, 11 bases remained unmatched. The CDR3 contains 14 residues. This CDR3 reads CSVEGGQGGRDYTF. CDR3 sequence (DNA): TGCAGCGTTGAAGGAGGACAGGGTGGCCGTGACTACACCTTC.

The CDR3 loop reads CASRDRGGEWVNQPQHF. The CDR3 region has the DNA TGTGCCAGCAGAGACAGGGGAGGAGAATGGGTCAATCAGCCCCAGCATTTT. The gene calls are TRBV6-5 and TRBJ1-5; TRBD1 matches at 8 bases. V lost 6 bases and J lost 3; bases outside the gene matches: 13. Germline V gene lookup returns CDR1 MNHEY and CDR2 SVGAGI. The CDR3 runs 17 residues.